A single sample gave rise to the 22 T cell receptor beta chains below, sequenced in a study of cytotoxic CD8 clonotypes in ibrutinib-treated CLL. Repertoires were generated with immunoSEQ multiplex PCR, while TCRdb's copy carries only in-frame clones and drops some. The table has 65,000 to 85,000 clones, just over 90% seen once; the top ten hold approximately 3%. Sequenced material: PBMCs, taken after 12 months of ibrutinib treatment. These receptors were taken from a human donor with chronic lymphocytic leukemia.

This clone was observed once. The rearrangement links TRBV6-5 to TRBJ2-1; 12 bases are a match to TRBD1. V shed 4 bases and J 10 bases; nucleotides not matched to a gene: 11. This CDR3 has 16 amino acids. Germline lookup yields CDR1 MNHEY and CDR2 SVGAGI. The CDR3 nucleotides read TGTGCCAGCAGTTCGCCCCGGGACAGGGGGCGAGACGAGCAGTTCTTC. It specifies CASSSPRDRGRDEQFF.

V gene TRBV9 combines with J gene TRBJ2-7; 7 bases map to TRBD2. The CDR3 sequence is 15 residues long. Looked up from germline, CDR1 is SGDLS and CDR2 is YYNGEE. Trimming removed 0 bases from V and 0 bases from J; junction bases left unmatched: 3. Written as DNA, the CDR3 is TGTGCCAGCAGCGTAGCAGCGGGATACTCCTACGAGCAGTACTTC. Residues: CASSVAAGYSYEQYF. Using reference TRBV9 and TRBJ2-7 for the parts outside the CDR3, the full variable domain is DSGVTQTPKHLITATGQRVTLRCSPRSGDLSVYWYQQSLDQGLQFLIQYYNGEERAKGNILERFSAQQFPDLHSELNLSSLELGDSALYFCASSVAAGYSYEQYFGPGTRLTVT.

This sequence joins TRBV9 and TRBJ1-4, with TRBD1 matching over 9 bases. This CDR3 comprises 15 residues. Germline V CDR1 and CDR2: SGDLS, YYNGEE. The ends lost 3 bases at V and 8 bases at J; junction bases unmatched: 8. CDR3 nucleotides: TGTGCCAGCAGCGCATTGGACAGGGGAGGAGAAAAACTGTTTTTT. Amino acid sequence: CASSALDRGGEKLFF.

The chain employs TRBV19 and TRBJ1-4, with a tentative D call TRBD1 (6 bases). The CDR3 loop spans 14 amino acids. Germline-derived CDR1 and CDR2 are LNHDA and SQIVND (reference sequence). V was shortened by 6 bases and J by 3 bases, with 11 bases between the two germline ends. CDR3 sequence: CASRVGTSNEKLFF. For the CDR3, the DNA is TGTGCCAGTAGGGTGGGGACATCTAATGAAAAACTGTTTTTT.

The chain is built from TRBV19 and TRBJ2-7; D gene uncertain. Germline V gene data show CDR1 as LNHDA and CDR2 as SQIVND (reference sequence). The CDR3 length is 13 residues. Trimming left V 3 bases short and J 5 bases short, with 11 bases between. The CDR3 loop is CASSMENVNEQYF. CDR3 DNA: TGTGCCAGTAGTATGGAGAATGTCAACGAGCAGTACTTC.

This clone was seen a single time. V usage is TRBV11-3 and J usage is TRBJ2-1, with 10 bases that match TRBD2. Germline-derived CDR1 and CDR2 are SGHNT and YENEEA. The trim removed 6 bases at V and 2 bases at J, leaving 4 bases unmatched. The CDR3 covers 15 residues. CDR3 DNA: TGTGCCAGCAGGAAGCGGGAGGGAACCTACAATGAGCAGTTCTTC. This translates into CASRKREGTYNEQFF.

The chain is built from TRBV6-6 and TRBJ1-2, with D perhaps TRBD1 (5 bases). Per the germline V gene, CDR1 is MNHNY and CDR2 is SVGAGI (reference sequence). CDR3 length equals 13 residues. With 5 bases removed from V and 4 bases from J, the gap between germline ends came to 11 bases. CDR3 bases: TGTGCCAGCAGTCCACAGGCTAGCTATGGCTACACCTTC. Translated, it gives CASSPQASYGYTF.

There are a few counts of this clone. This chain joins TRBV7-9 and TRBJ2-7; tentatively, D is TRBD2 (5 bases). The V gene's germline CDR1 is SEHNR and CDR2 FQNEAQ (reference sequence). V gave up 4 bases and J gave up 2 bases, with 9 bases separating them. The CDR3 consists of 13 residues. DNA for the CDR3: TGTGCCAGCAGCTCCGGGCGGGCCTACGAGCAGTACTTC. Its translation: CASSSGRAYEQYF.

The chain has TRBV7-9 and TRBJ1-5; 9 bases match TRBD1. The germline gives CDR1 SEHNR, CDR2 FQNEAQ (reference sequence). The J segment lost 6 bases and the V segment lost 5 bases, leaving 11 bases of the junction unmatched. The CDR3 runs to 16 residues. The CDR3 DNA is TGTGCCAGCAGCCTATTTACAGGGGGCGGGGGTCAGCCCCAGCATTTT. Translated: CASSLFTGGGGQPQHF.

V usage is TRBV19 and J usage is TRBJ1-5; D is unclear. V was trimmed by 4 bases and J by 2 bases, leaving 12 bases between them. This CDR3 spans 15 amino acids. In germline, CDR1 is LNHDA, CDR2 SQIVND (reference sequence). The CDR3 here is CASSTTTRGNQPQHF. CDR3 bases: TGTGCCAGTAGTACCACCACAAGGGGCAATCAGCCCCAGCATTTT.

The J gene is TRBJ2-7, the V gene TRBV9, with 8 bases matching TRBD2. J was trimmed by 2 bases and V by 0 bases; bases with no gene match: 4. CDR1 and CDR2 from the germline V gene are SGDLS and YYNGEE. The CDR3 contains 15 residues. Here the CDR3 DNA reads TGTGCCAGCAGCGTAGAGGGTAGCGGGGCCTACGAGCAGTACTTC. Protein sequence: CASSVEGSGAYEQYF.

The rearrangement links TRBV19 to TRBJ1-3, with D tentatively TRBD1 (6 bases). In germline, CDR1 is LNHDA, CDR2 SQIVND (reference sequence). This CDR3 spans 14 amino acids. V gave up 6 bases and J gave up 1 base, with 10 bases separating them. DNA of the CDR3: TGTGCCAGTAGCACAGGGAGGTCTGGAAACACCATATATTTT. This encodes CASSTGRSGNTIYF.

This sequence joins TRBV2 and TRBJ2-7; a possible D gene is TRBD2 (6 bases). CDR1 SNHLY and CDR2 FYNNEI come from the germline V gene. This CDR3 comprises 12 residues. V lost 4 bases, J lost 5 bases, and 9 bases lay in between. CDR3 DNA sequence: TGTGCCAGCAGTGGGACTACTCACGAGCAGTACTTC. This gives the protein CASSGTTHEQYF.

This clone was picked up a small number of times. The chain uses TRBV2 and TRBJ2-1, with D perhaps TRBD1 or TRBD2 (5 bases each). The CDR3 sequence is 14 residues long. Trimming left V 9 bases short and J 7 bases short, with 19 bases between. CDR1 is SNHLY, CDR2 FYNNEI, per germline. CDR3 bases: TGTGCCAGGGGTAGGGGTGGGGGTTTAAATGAGCAGTTCTTC. Its translation is CARGRGGGLNEQFF.

The CDR3 spells CASSPGTGTNGYTF. CDR3 coding DNA: TGTGCCAGCAGCCCCGGGACGGGGACTAATGGCTACACCTTC. The V and J genes are TRBV6-6 and TRBJ1-2; tentative D call: TRBD1 (5 bases). The CDR3 has 14 residues. Trimming removed 6 bases at V and 6 bases at J, with 17 bases between. Germline V gene data show CDR1 as MNHNY and CDR2 as SVGAGI (reference sequence).

The chain carries TRBV19 and TRBJ1-1, with TRBD1 matching 7 bases. The germline V gene has CDR1 LNHDA and CDR2 SQIVND (reference sequence). With V trimmed by 4 bases and J by 4 bases, 6 bases remained unmatched. The CDR3 covers 14 residues. The CDR3, as DNA: TGTGCCAGTAGTACTGGACAGGTCCCCACTGAAGCTTTCTTT. Protein sequence: CASSTGQVPTEAFF.

The chain has TRBV16 and TRBJ2-7; 7 bases fit TRBD1. This CDR3 has 15 residues. V shed 4 bases, J shed 1 base, and the junction held 7 bases outside the gene matches. Germline V lookup: CDR1 KGHSY, CDR2 FQNENV. The CDR3 DNA reads as TGTGCCAGCAGCCCTTCGAGGACAGGTTCCTACGAGCAGTACTTC. It yields the protein CASSPSRTGSYEQYF.

The chain carries TRBV6-5 and TRBJ2-1; D unresolved. The germline V gene has CDR1 MNHEY and CDR2 SVGAGI. The length of the CDR3 is 15 residues. Trimming shortened V by 6 bases and J by 0 bases, and 12 bases separated the two germline ends. The CDR3 DNA sequence: TGTGCCAGCAGCACCGACCCGAGCTCCTACAATGAGCAGTTCTTC. This codes for CASSTDPSSYNEQFF.

This clone was recorded only once. This chain connects TRBV6-1 to TRBJ1-2; D is ambiguous. The CDR3 spans 12 residues. The ends were cut back, 5 bases at V and 6 bases at J, with 10 bases in the middle. Germline V CDR1 and CDR2: MNHNS, SASEGT. The CDR3 reads CASSNTRHGYTF. Written as DNA, the CDR3 is TGTGCCAGCAGTAACACGCGCCATGGCTACACCTTC.

The rearrangement joins TRBV6-1 to TRBJ2-3, with a possible D match to TRBD1 (6 bases). The CDR3 totals 17 residues. V was trimmed by 2 bases and J by 3 bases, leaving 18 bases between them. CDR1 and CDR2 from the germline V gene are MNHNS and SASEGT. CDR3 residues: CASSELPWGRGTDTQYF. For the CDR3, the DNA is TGTGCCAGCAGTGAACTACCATGGGGCAGGGGTACAGATACGCAGTATTTT.

The table lists this clone with a count of one. This chain connects TRBV5-6 to TRBJ2-7, with a possible D match to TRBD1 (6 bases). There are 13 residues in the CDR3. Germline loops: CDR1 SGHDT, CDR2 YYEEEE. V lost 3 bases, J lost 3 bases, and 10 bases lay in between. In DNA form, the CDR3 reads TGTGCCAGCAGCTCGGGACAAGACTACGAGCAGTACTTC. As protein: CASSSGQDYEQYF.

This sequence joins TRBV7-3 and TRBJ1-1; D remains unclear. CDR3 length: 13 residues. Trimming cost V 4 bases and J 0 bases, with 6 bases left between them. Germline V lookup: CDR1 SGHTA, CDR2 FQGTGA. Here the CDR3 reads CASSSQVNTEAFF. For the CDR3, the DNA is TGTGCCAGCAGCTCCCAGGTGAACACTGAAGCTTTCTTT.